A single sample gave rise to the 15 T cell receptor beta chains below, sequenced in a study of cytomegalovirus exposure and HLA in healthy donors. PCR primers comprised 60 Vbeta and 13 Jbeta primers. TCRdb's table, derived via immunoSEQ multiplex PCR, lists solely in-frame clones and lacks some. The sample shows over 95,000 clones, roughly 82% of them seen only once. Sequenced input: PBMCs. Receptor source: a man in his forties in good health and CMV-seropositive.

The rearrangement joins TRBV19 to TRBJ2-5; TRBD2 might be the D (5 bases). The germline CDR1 and CDR2 sequences are LNHDA and SQIVND (reference sequence). This CDR3 comprises 15 residues. V dropped 4 bases and J dropped 3 bases, with 15 bases sitting between them. The CDR3 is CASSKGLDGKETQYF. The CDR3, as DNA: TGTGCCAGTAGTAAAGGCCTGGACGGGAAAGAGACCCAGTACTTC.

This rearrangement joins TRBV5-1 to TRBJ1-1; a weak D match, TRBD1 (6 bases). Trimming stripped 4 bases from V and 10 bases from J, with 17 bases between. The CDR3 contains 13 residues. Germline CDR1 reads SGHRS; CDR2 reads YFSETQ. The CDR3 region is CASSLGSGEGAFF. In DNA form, the CDR3 reads TGCGCCAGCAGCCTTGGGTCAGGGGAGGGAGCTTTCTTT.

The rearrangement links TRBV7-3 to TRBJ2-3, with 11 positions matching TRBD2. From germline, CDR1 is SGHTA and CDR2 FQGTGA. J gave up 2 bases and V 0 bases, and 7 bases lay outside the gene matches. The CDR3 spans 18 residues. CDR3 coding DNA: TGTGCCAGCAGCTTAACGAGGGCTAGCGGGGGGAACACAGATACGCAGTATTTT. This codes for CASSLTRASGGNTDTQYF.

The V call is TRBV28, the J call TRBJ2-1; the match to TRBD2 covers 8 bases. CDR3 size: 17 residues. V gave up 2 bases and J gave up 4 bases; unmatched junction bases: 10. Germline CDR1 reads MDHEN; CDR2 reads SYDVKM. The CDR3 sequence is CASSLSFERGIYNEQFF. The DNA for the CDR3 is TGTGCCAGCAGTTTAAGCTTCGAGCGGGGGATATACAATGAGCAGTTCTTC.

CDR3 protein: CASSPGRGRQVTEAFF. CDR3 bases: TGTGCCAGCAGCCCGGGCAGGGGGAGGCAGGTCACTGAAGCTTTCTTT. This chain joins TRBV5-8 and TRBJ1-1, with 7 bases aligning to TRBD1. The CDR3 runs to 16 residues. Germline CDR1 and CDR2: SGHTS and YDEGEE. Trimming at V came to 4 bases and at J to 4 bases, leaving 13 bases not matched to a gene. Drawing the rest from reference TRBV5-8 and TRBJ1-1, the complete variable domain is EAGVTQSPTHLIKTRGQQATLRCSPISGHTSVYWYQQALGLGLQFLLWYDEGEERNRGNFPPRFSGRQFPNYSSELNVNALELEDSALYLCASSPGRGRQVTEAFFGQGTRLTVV.

The J gene is TRBJ2-3, the V gene TRBV7-9, with unresolved D. This CDR3 has 15 amino acids. Germline loops: CDR1 SEHNR, CDR2 FQNEAQ (reference sequence). V was shortened by 1 base and J by 4 bases, with 12 bases between the two germline ends. This chain's CDR3 is CASSLGSSWADTQYF. As DNA, the CDR3 is TGTGCCAGCAGCTTAGGTAGCAGCTGGGCAGATACGCAGTATTTT.

This clone is a singleton in its sample. V is TRBV21-1 and J is TRBJ1-2. TRBV21-1 is tagged as a pseudogene. CDR3 length: 13 amino acids. This CDR3 is CASSKAAGYGYTF. DNA of the CDR3: TGTGCCAGCAGCAAAGCGGCGGGGTATGGCTACACCTTC.

This chain connects TRBV4-2 to TRBJ2-1, with 7 bases lining up with TRBD2. CDR3 size: 15 residues. The V segment lost 1 base and the J segment 9 bases; nucleotides outside the gene matches: 9. Germline CDR1 reads LGHNA; CDR2 reads YNFKEQ. DNA of the CDR3: TGTGCCAGCAGCCAAGTTTCCGGACTAGGCAGTGAGCAGTTCTTC. It encodes CASSQVSGLGSEQFF.

The J gene is TRBJ2-7, the V gene TRBV29-1, with 11 nucleotides matching TRBD1. This CDR3 is 14 amino acids long. Germline V gene sequence: CDR1 SQVTM, CDR2 ANQGSEA. V was clipped by 4 bases and J by 5 bases; unmatched bases: 7. CDR3 nucleotides: TGCAGCGTTGTCCTTTGGACAGGGGGCCACGAGCAGTACTTC. It yields the protein CSVVLWTGGHEQYF.

The chain employs TRBV7-9 and TRBJ1-1, with D tentatively TRBD1 (5 bases). The V end lost 5 bases, the J end lost 1 base, and 14 bases lay between the germline ends. Germline CDR1 is SEHNR and CDR2 is FQNEAQ (reference sequence). The CDR3 loop spans 15 amino acids. Written as DNA, the CDR3 is TGTGCCAGCAGCCATCGGACGCAGGGGAACACTGAAGCTTTCTTT. Encoded protein: CASSHRTQGNTEAFF.

In its sample, this clone was seen once. The J gene is TRBJ1-1, the V gene TRBV7-2; TRBD1 aligns across 7 bases. Germline loops: CDR1 SGHTA, CDR2 FQGNSA. The V segment lost 0 bases and the J segment 8 bases; nucleotides outside the gene matches: 3. The CDR3 loop spans 13 amino acids. The CDR3 DNA is TGTGCCAGCAGCTTAGCGCGGGACAGAGAAGCTTTCTTT. Translated: CASSLARDREAFF.

This clone has just one count. The chain is built from TRBV11-2 and TRBJ2-1; 9 nucleotides match TRBD2. CDR3 size: 15 residues. Per germline, CDR1 SGHAT and CDR2 FQNNGV. Trimming removed 1 base from V and 4 bases from J; junction bases left unmatched: 2. For the CDR3, the DNA is TGTGCCAGCAGCTTAGCTAGCGGGGTATACAATGAGCAGTTCTTC. It yields the protein CASSLASGVYNEQFF. Full variable domain (missing parts from reference TRBV11-2 and TRBJ2-1): EAGVAQSPRYKIIEKRQSVAFWCNPISGHATLYWYQQILGQGPKLLIQFQNNGVVDDSQLPKDRFSAERLKGVDSTLKIQPAKLEDSAVYLCASSLASGVYNEQFFGPGTRLTVL.

In its sample, this clone was seen once. This rearrangement joins TRBV6-1 to TRBJ2-5, with TRBD2 matching over 9 bases. Germline V gives CDR1 MNHNS, CDR2 SASEGT. V lost 6 bases to trimming and J lost 5 bases; unmatched junction nucleotides: 7. The CDR3 covers 14 residues. The CDR3 bases are TGTGCCAGCAGCGCAGGACTAGCGTCGGAGACCCAGTACTTC. It translates to CASSAGLASETQYF.

V usage is TRBV11-1 and J usage is TRBJ2-1, with D unresolved. The ends were cut back, 3 bases at V and 1 base at J, with 10 bases in the middle. The germline CDR1 and CDR2 sequences are SGHAT and FQDESV (reference sequence). The CDR3 sequence is 15 residues long. The CDR3 is CASSFGDPSYNEQFF. The CDR3 region has the DNA TGTGCCAGCAGCTTTGGAGACCCTTCCTACAATGAGCAGTTCTTC.

The chain links TRBV5-1 to TRBJ2-1, with TRBD1 matching 10 bases. The V segment lost 4 bases and the J segment 9 bases; nucleotides outside the gene matches: 10. This CDR3 has 15 residues. CDR1 is SGHRS, CDR2 YFSETQ, per germline. The CDR3 spells CASSAPPTGGFEQFF. The CDR3 DNA reads TGCGCCAGCAGCGCTCCGCCGACAGGGGGCTTTGAGCAGTTCTTC.